This TCR beta chain was profiled in a study of blood T cell repertoires in COVID-19. Study summary: The United States, Italy and Spain supplied acute and convalescent COVID-19 samples. The cDNA or gDNA used as material had been derived from T cells, B-cell-depleted T cells, or PBMCs.

Residents of around 24 US areas, aged roughly 18 to 89 years, made up the participants. CDR1 and CDR2 from the germline V gene are MNHEY and SVGAGI. With 2 bases clipped from V and 2 bases from J, the junction kept 7 bases outside the gene matches. The CDR3 sequence is 16 residues long. This clone was picked up a small number of times. In the source study's methods: Nucleated cell number was recorded as an estimate derived from reference gene primer amplification. Using immunoSEQ multiplex PCR, the repertoire was profiled, and TCRdb retains in-frame clones only, with some absent. Clone size and V and J calls were adopted from that table, with D and trimming inferred from the DNA. The sample holds about 240,000 clones; about 90% are singletons and the top ten take 3% to 4%.

This TCR derives from a woman aged 40 to 50 with acute COVID-19. Sequencing was carried out using PBMCs or T cells enriched from blood (not recorded which). The genes are TRBV6-5 and TRBJ2-3; 7 nucleotides match TRBD2. In DNA form, the CDR3 reads TGTGCCAGCAGTTACGCGGCTAGCGGCTACACAGATACGCAGTATTTT. Residues: CASSYAASGYTDTQYF.